The 18 T cell receptor beta chains below all came from one sample that was sequenced in a study of shared clonotypes between healthy human individuals. The assay was immunoSEQ multiplex PCR, and TCRdb's table has in-frame clones only and misses some. The table records about 1.1 million clones, approximately 78% of them present only once. Sequenced: memory CD4+ T cells from PBMCs. The subset is: CD45RA-negative fraction. Receptors were obtained from a man aged 18 to 29 in good health. Some clones in this sample may be carry-over from other donors' samples.

The chain joins TRBV11-2 to TRBJ2-2; D remains unclear. V was cut by 5 bases and J by 5 bases, with 9 bases left in between. The CDR3 spans 13 residues. Looked up from germline, CDR1 is SGHAT and CDR2 is FQNNGV. The CDR3 DNA reads TGTGCCAGCAGCCAACAGTCGACCGGGGAGCTGTTTTTT. As protein: CASSQQSTGELFF.

The rearrangement links TRBV10-2 to TRBJ2-3, with TRBD2 identical over 7 bases. The CDR3 extends over 14 amino acids. The junction had 3 bases not matched to a gene; V was cut back by 5 bases and J by 1 base. Germline CDR1 WSHSY, CDR2 SAAADI. CDR3 region: CASSLADRTDTQYF. In DNA, the CDR3 is TGCGCCAGCAGTCTAGCGGACCGCACAGATACGCAGTATTTT.

This sequence joins TRBV5-1 and TRBJ2-7; D is unclear. Per the germline V gene, CDR1 is SGHRS and CDR2 is YFSETQ. The CDR3 has 13 residues. Trimming stripped 1 base from V and 3 bases from J, with 8 bases between. DNA for the CDR3: TGCGCCAGCAGCTTGAGTTTGGACTACGAGCAGTACTTC. Residues: CASSLSLDYEQYF.

On this clone itself: At the DNA level, this CDR3 is encoded by other sequences in the same sample as well. The chain uses TRBV7-9 and TRBJ1-5; 10 bases align to TRBD1. V lost 6 bases, J lost 4 bases, and 3 bases stayed unmatched. Germline loops: CDR1 SEHNR, CDR2 FQNEAQ (reference sequence). The CDR3 consists of 14 residues. CDR3 residues: CASSRTGGNQPQHF. In DNA, the CDR3 is TGTGCCAGCAGTCGGACAGGGGGGAATCAGCCCCAGCATTTT.

V and J are TRBV5-1 and TRBJ2-1; D is unresolved. This CDR3 contains 12 residues. The germline CDR1 and CDR2 sequences are SGHRS and YFSETQ. V lost 4 bases, J lost 7 bases, and 9 bases lay in between. The CDR3 reads CASSHARNEQFF. CDR3 bases: TGCGCCAGCAGCCATGCGAGAAATGAGCAGTTCTTC.

The chain recombines TRBV25-1 with TRBJ2-1, with 9 nucleotides matching TRBD1. J was trimmed by 4 bases and V by 7 bases; bases with no gene match: 8. Germline-derived CDR1 and CDR2 are MGHDK and SYGVNS. The CDR3 length is 15 residues. For the CDR3, the DNA is TGTGCCAGCATGGAGAACAGGGGGCCATACAATGAGCAGTTCTTC. Translation gives CASMENRGPYNEQFF.

Ten or more counts support this clone. This chain uses TRBV7-2 with TRBJ2-2; D might be TRBD2 (5 bases). V shed 5 bases and J shed 8 bases, with 9 bases lying between them. CDR1 is SGHTA and CDR2 is FQGNSA in the germline V gene. The CDR3 consists of 12 residues. In DNA, the CDR3 is TGTGCCAGCAGCATACTAGGAGGGGAGCTGTTTTTT. This translates into CASSILGGELFF.

This chain links TRBV5-1 with TRBJ1-1; no clear D gene. Germline V gene lookup returns CDR1 SGHRS and CDR2 YFSETQ. CDR3 size: 14 residues. Trimming left V 0 bases short and J 4 bases short, with 10 bases between. DNA for the CDR3: TGCGCCAGCAGCTTGGTGGGATCAAGCACTGAAGCTTTCTTT. Protein: CASSLVGSSTEAFF.

V usage is TRBV6-6 and J usage is TRBJ2-7; 9 nucleotides match TRBD1. The CDR3 is 14 residues long. Germline V gene sequence: CDR1 MNHNY, CDR2 SVGAGI (reference sequence). The J segment lost 1 base and the V segment lost 6 bases, leaving 4 bases of the junction unmatched. CDR3 amino acids: CASRNRGQSYEQYF. DNA of the CDR3: TGTGCCAGCAGGAACAGGGGGCAGTCCTACGAGCAGTACTTC.

The V call is TRBV12-5, the J call TRBJ2-3; 7 bases agree with TRBD1. Per germline, CDR1 LGHNT and CDR2 FRNRAP. The CDR3 covers 12 residues. V lost 6 bases and J lost 4; bases outside the gene matches: 1. The CDR3 spells CASGQGPDTQYF. The CDR3 region has the DNA TGTGCTAGTGGACAGGGGCCAGATACGCAGTATTTT.

The chain links TRBV5-4 to TRBJ2-7; 9 bases line up with TRBD1. The CDR3 contains 15 residues. Germline V lookup: CDR1 SGHNT, CDR2 YYREEE (reference sequence). The trim removed 5 bases at V and 6 bases at J, leaving 12 bases unmatched. The CDR3 DNA reads as TGTGCCAGCAGTCTTCCGGGACAGGGAATAGGCGAGCAGTACTTC. This gives the protein CASSLPGQGIGEQYF.

The chain joins TRBV29-1 to TRBJ2-1; D may be TRBD2 (5 bases). The CDR3 runs 15 residues. V lost 0 bases and J 2 bases, leaving 11 bases between the germline ends. Looked up from germline, CDR1 is SQVTM and CDR2 is ANQGSEA. The chain's CDR3 is CSVEDKSGPYNEQFF. The DNA for the CDR3 is TGCAGCGTTGAAGATAAGAGCGGACCCTACAATGAGCAGTTCTTC.

The CDR3 here is CASSLALAESNQPQHF. The CDR3 DNA is TGTGCCAGCAGCTTAGCGCTGGCAGAGAGCAATCAGCCCCAGCATTTT. The rearrangement links TRBV11-2 to TRBJ1-5; D gene uncertain. This CDR3 has 16 amino acids. Germline CDR1 reads SGHAT; CDR2 reads FQNNGV. V lost 1 base and J 1 base, leaving 11 bases between the germline ends. Based on the CDR3 plus reference TRBV11-2 and TRBJ1-5, the full variable domain is EAGVAQSPRYKIIEKRQSVAFWCNPISGHATLYWYQQILGQGPKLLIQFQNNGVVDDSQLPKDRFSAERLKGVDSTLKIQPAKLEDSAVYLCASSLALAESNQPQHFGDGTRLSIL.

The rearrangement links TRBV19 to TRBJ2-1, with D perhaps matching TRBD2 (5 bases). The length of the CDR3 is 16 residues. Germline V CDR1 and CDR2: LNHDA, SQIVND (reference sequence). V was clipped by 3 bases and J by 7 bases, with 19 bases between them. The CDR3 is CASSMGWGAARNEQFF. As DNA, the CDR3 is TGTGCCAGTAGTATGGGCTGGGGAGCGGCGAGGAATGAGCAGTTCTTC.

The genes are TRBV18 and TRBJ2-2, with D unresolved. Germline CDR1 is KGHSH and CDR2 is LQKENI. Trimming left V 2 bases short and J 1 base short, with 8 bases between. The CDR3 has 15 residues. In nucleotides, the CDR3 is TGTGCCAGCTCACCAGTGTCAGGGAACACCGGGGAGCTGTTTTTT. Residues: CASSPVSGNTGELFF.

This chain's CDR3 is CASSPPSGWDTQYF. The CDR3 nucleotides are TGTGCCAGCTCACCACCCTCAGGGTGGGATACGCAGTATTTT. This chain joins TRBV18 and TRBJ2-3, with D perhaps TRBD1 (5 bases). The V end was cut by 0 bases, the J end by 6 bases, with 10 bases between. The CDR3 extends over 14 amino acids. The germline V gene has CDR1 KGHSH and CDR2 LQKENI.

The V call is TRBV10-3, the J call TRBJ2-7, with 9 bases that match TRBD1. The ends lost 6 bases at V and 5 bases at J; junction bases unmatched: 11. This CDR3 has 15 amino acids. The germline gives CDR1 ENHRY, CDR2 SYGVKD. CDR3: CAISERGQGVHEQYF. The DNA for the CDR3 is TGTGCCATCAGCGAAAGGGGACAGGGAGTCCACGAGCAGTACTTC.

The rearrangement joins TRBV5-1 to TRBJ2-1; TRBD1 matches 7 bases. The junction had 14 bases not matched to a gene; V was cut back by 4 bases and J by 10 bases. The germline V gene encodes CDR1 SGHRS and CDR2 YFSETQ. The CDR3 consists of 15 residues. As DNA, the CDR3 is TGCGCCAGCAGCCCACAGGGGAGAGGGGAATCGGAGCAGTTCTTC. This translates into CASSPQGRGESEQFF.